Presented here are 2 T cell receptor beta chains from one specimen sequenced in a study of CXCR3-negative and CXCR3-positive naive CD8 T cells. Libraries of TRB cDNA were made by 5' RACE and carried UMIs. Following a re-call of the 5' RACE reads, TCRdb has one entry per CDR3 protein and lacks DNA. The sample totals about 130,000 distinct CDR3 sequences. Sequencing was performed on naive CXCR3- CD8+ T cells from blood. Specified subset: CD45RO-CCR7+CD27+CD95- naive CD8+ T cells lacking CXCR3 (TNR3-). These receptors originate from a human donor in good health. Some clones in this sample may be carry-over from other donors' samples.

V usage is TRBV12-3 or TRBV12-4 and J usage is TRBJ2-1; TCRdb outputs TRBD2, but without DNA this stays unchecked. This CDR3 spans 16 amino acids. The CDR3 spells CASSPPQRGGLHEQFF.

This chain links TRBV7-9 with TRBJ2-6; TCRdb's assignment of TRBD1 cannot be checked, as there is no DNA. The V gene's germline CDR1 is SEHNR and CDR2 FQNEAQ (reference sequence). This CDR3 spans 18 amino acids. The CDR3 loop is CASSPIRQGAYGANVLTF.